The clone carrying this T cell receptor (beta chain) was seen only a few times. Its cognate antigen is unknown. This sample stems from a study of cytomegalovirus exposure and HLA in healthy donors. Study context: In an early release, HLA-typed donors contributed some 82 million unique TCR sequences.

With 1 base clipped from V and 6 bases from J, the junction kept 2 bases outside the gene matches. CDR3 length equals 15 residues. Germline V gene lookup returns CDR1 MNHNS and CDR2 SASEGT. Samples came from healthy bone marrow donors. Study conclusions and caveats: Prediction of most subjects' HLA-A and HLA-B alleles by TCR beta sequences was reportedly accurate. A later analysis associated around 17,000 TCR beta sequences with HLA alleles at a 0.05 false discovery rate.

PCR amplification relied on 60 Vbeta primers (plus 13 Jbeta primers). Measured with immunoSEQ multiplex PCR; TCRdb has only the in-frame clones, and not every one. The sample contains about 160,000 clones, approximately 80% of which appear only once. The specimen sequenced was PBMCs. V gene TRBV6-1 combines with J gene TRBJ2-3; 12 nucleotides agree with TRBD2. This sequence was found in a woman aged 45-59 years in good health and CMV-seronegative. The chain's CDR3 is CASSEGGLAGDTQYF. The CDR3 DNA sequence: TGTGCCAGCAGTGAAGGCGGACTAGCGGGGGATACGCAGTATTTT.